This T cell receptor (beta chain) originates from a study of vaccination effects on CD4 cells after COVID-19. Note on this clone: Its antigen is not identified.

The repertoire was sequenced with immunoSEQ multiplex PCR; TCRdb's copy has only in-frame clones and lacks some. The table includes approximately 17,000 clones, roughly 68% detected once. Deletions cut 2 bases from V and 4 bases from J, with 9 bases between. This CDR3 comprises 13 residues. The V gene's germline CDR1 is SGHDT and CDR2 YYEEEE. Antigen-specific CD4+ T cells were first expanded with viral peptide pools by the ViraFEST assay and only then sequenced. The culture ran for approximately 10 days before CD4+ T cells were isolated. Of the BNT162b2 and mRNA-1273 vaccines, participants received two doses of one or the other.

This receptor was obtained from a human donor who received a COVID-19 vaccine. The specimen comprised CD4+ T cells from PBMCs cultured with SARS-CoV-2 spike peptides, sampled after COVID-19 vaccination. The V gene is TRBV5-6, the J gene TRBJ2-5; possibly TRBD1 for D (6 bases). The CDR3 spells CASSFFRGETQYF. Here the CDR3 DNA reads TGTGCCAGCAGCTTCTTCAGGGGAGAGACCCAGTACTTC.